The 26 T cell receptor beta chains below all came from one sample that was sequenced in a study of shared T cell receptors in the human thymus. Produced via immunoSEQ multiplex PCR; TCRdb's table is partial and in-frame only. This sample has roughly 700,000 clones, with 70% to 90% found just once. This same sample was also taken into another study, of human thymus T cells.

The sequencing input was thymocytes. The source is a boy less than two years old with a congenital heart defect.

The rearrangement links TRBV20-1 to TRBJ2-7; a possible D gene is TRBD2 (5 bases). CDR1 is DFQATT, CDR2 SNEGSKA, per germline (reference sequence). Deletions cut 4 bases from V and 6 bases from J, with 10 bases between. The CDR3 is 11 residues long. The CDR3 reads CSATREFEQYF. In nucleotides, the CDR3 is TGCAGTGCTACAAGGGAGTTCGAGCAGTACTTC.

CDR3 residues: CASSSPRQGEGETQYF. DNA of the CDR3: TGTGCCAGCAGCTCCCCCCGACAGGGGGAAGGGGAGACCCAGTACTTC. The V gene is TRBV7-9, the J gene TRBJ2-5, with TRBD1 matching over 9 bases. Per germline, CDR1 SEHNR and CDR2 FQNEAQ (reference sequence). The length of the CDR3 is 16 residues. J gave up 5 bases and V 4 bases, and 11 bases lay outside the gene matches.

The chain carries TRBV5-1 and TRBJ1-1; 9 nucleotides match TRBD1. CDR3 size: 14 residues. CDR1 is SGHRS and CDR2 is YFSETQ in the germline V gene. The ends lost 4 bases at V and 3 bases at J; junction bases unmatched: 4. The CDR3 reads CASSGGTGHTEAFF. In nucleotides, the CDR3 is TGCGCCAGCAGCGGCGGGACAGGGCACACTGAAGCTTTCTTT.

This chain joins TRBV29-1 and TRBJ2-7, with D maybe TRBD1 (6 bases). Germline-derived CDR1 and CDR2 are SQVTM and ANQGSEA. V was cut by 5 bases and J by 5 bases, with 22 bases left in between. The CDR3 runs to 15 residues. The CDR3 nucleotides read TGCAGCGTTCCATCCGTACAGGGAATCCCTAACGAGCAGTACTTC. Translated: CSVPSVQGIPNEQYF.

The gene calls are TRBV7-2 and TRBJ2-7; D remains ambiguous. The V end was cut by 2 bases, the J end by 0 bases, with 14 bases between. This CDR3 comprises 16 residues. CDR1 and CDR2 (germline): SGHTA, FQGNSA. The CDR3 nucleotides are TGTGCCAGCAGCTTAACGGTGTCCATCCGCTCCTACGAGCAGTACTTC. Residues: CASSLTVSIRSYEQYF.

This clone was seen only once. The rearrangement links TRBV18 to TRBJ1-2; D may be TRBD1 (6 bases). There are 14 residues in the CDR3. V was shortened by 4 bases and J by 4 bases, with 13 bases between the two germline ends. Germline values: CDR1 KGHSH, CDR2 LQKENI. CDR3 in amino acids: CASSLGQSFYGYTF. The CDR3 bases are TGTGCCAGCTCACTCGGACAGTCTTTCTATGGCTACACCTTC.

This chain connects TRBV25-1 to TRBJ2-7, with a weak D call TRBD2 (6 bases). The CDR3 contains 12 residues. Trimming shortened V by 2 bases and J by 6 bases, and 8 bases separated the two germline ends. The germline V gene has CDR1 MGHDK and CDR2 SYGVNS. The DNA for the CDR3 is TGTGCCAGCAGTGAACTAGCGTGCGAGCAGTACTTC. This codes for CASSELACEQYF.

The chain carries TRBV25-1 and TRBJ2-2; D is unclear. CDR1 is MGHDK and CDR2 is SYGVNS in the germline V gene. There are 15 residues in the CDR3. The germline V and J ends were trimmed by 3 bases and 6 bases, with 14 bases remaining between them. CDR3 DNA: TGTGCCAGCAGTGAGTTAACAGATAACGCCGGGGAGCTGTTTTTT. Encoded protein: CASSELTDNAGELFF.

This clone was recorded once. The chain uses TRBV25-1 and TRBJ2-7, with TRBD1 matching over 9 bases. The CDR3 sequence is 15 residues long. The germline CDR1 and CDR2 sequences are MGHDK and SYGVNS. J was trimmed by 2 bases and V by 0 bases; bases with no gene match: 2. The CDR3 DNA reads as TGTGCCAGCAGTGAATATAGACAGGGGGCCTACGAGCAGTACTTC. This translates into CASSEYRQGAYEQYF.

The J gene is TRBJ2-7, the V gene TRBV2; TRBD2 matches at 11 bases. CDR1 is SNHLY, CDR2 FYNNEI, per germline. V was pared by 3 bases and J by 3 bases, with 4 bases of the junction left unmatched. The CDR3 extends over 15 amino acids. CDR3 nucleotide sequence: TGTGCCAGCAGTGATAAACTAGCGGGAGTCTACGAGCAGTACTTC. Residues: CASSDKLAGVYEQYF.

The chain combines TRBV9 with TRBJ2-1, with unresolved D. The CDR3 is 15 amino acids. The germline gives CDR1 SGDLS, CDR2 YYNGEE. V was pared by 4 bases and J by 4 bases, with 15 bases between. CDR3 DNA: TGTGCCAGCAGCCACGGTAGTAACCTTTACAATGAGCAGTTCTTC. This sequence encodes CASSHGSNLYNEQFF. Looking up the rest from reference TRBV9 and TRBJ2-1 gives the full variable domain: DSGVTQTPKHLITATGQRVTLRCSPRSGDLSVYWYQQSLDQGLQFLIQYYNGEERAKGNILERFSAQQFPDLHSELNLSSLELGDSALYFCASSHGSNLYNEQFFGPGTRLTVL.

CDR3 amino acids: CASSWHRESEQYF. In DNA form, the CDR3 reads TGTGCCAGCAGTTGGCACAGGGAATCCGAGCAGTACTTC. The chain employs TRBV27 and TRBJ2-7; maybe TRBD1 (6 bases). The CDR3 runs to 13 residues. Per germline, CDR1 MNHEY and CDR2 SMNVEV (reference sequence). Between the trimmed V and J ends, which lost 4 bases and 6 bases, there was a span of 13 bases.

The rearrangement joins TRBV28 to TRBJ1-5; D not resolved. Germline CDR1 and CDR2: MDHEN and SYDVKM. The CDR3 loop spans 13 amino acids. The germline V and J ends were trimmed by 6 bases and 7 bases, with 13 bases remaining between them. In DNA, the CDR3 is TGTGCCAGCAGCCCACCCACAACACAGCCCCAGCATTTT. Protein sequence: CASSPPTTQPQHF.

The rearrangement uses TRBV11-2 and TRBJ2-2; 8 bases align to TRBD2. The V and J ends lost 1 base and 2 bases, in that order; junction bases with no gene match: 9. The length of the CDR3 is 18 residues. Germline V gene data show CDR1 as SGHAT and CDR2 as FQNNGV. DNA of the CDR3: TGTGCCAGCAGCTTAGTCCTCCGCGGGAGGTTCAACACCGGGGAGCTGTTTTTT. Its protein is CASSLVLRGRFNTGELFF.

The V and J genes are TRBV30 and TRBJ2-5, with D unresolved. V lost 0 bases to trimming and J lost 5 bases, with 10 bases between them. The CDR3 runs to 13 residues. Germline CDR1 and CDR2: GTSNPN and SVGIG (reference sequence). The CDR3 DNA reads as TGTGCCTGGAGTGTGGGCCAGGCTGAGACCCAGTACTTC. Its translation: CAWSVGQAETQYF.

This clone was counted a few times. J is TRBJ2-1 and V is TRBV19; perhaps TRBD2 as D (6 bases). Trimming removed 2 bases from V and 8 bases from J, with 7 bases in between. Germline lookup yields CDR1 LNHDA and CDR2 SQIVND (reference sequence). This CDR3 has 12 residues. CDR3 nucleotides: TGTGCCAGTAGTATACCGGGAGATGAGCAGTTCTTC. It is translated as CASSIPGDEQFF.

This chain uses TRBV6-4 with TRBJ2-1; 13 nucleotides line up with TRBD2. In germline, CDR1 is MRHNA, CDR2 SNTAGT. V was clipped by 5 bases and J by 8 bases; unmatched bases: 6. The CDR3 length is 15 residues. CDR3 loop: CASSSGLAGFDEQFF. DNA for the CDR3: TGTGCCAGCAGTTCGGGACTAGCGGGATTTGATGAGCAGTTCTTC.

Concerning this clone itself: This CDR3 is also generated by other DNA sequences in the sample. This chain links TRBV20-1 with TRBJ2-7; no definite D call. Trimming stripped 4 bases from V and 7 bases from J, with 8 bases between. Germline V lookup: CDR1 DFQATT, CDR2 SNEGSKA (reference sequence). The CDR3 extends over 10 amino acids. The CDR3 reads CSAKTVEQYF. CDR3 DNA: TGCAGTGCTAAAACGGTGGAGCAGTACTTC.

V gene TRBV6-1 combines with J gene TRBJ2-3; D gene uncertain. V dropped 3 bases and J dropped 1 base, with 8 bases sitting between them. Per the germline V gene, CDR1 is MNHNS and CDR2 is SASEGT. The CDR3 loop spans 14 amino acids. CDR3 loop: CASSDIRGTDTQYF. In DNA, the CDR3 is TGTGCCAGCAGTGACATCCGGGGCACAGATACGCAGTATTTT.

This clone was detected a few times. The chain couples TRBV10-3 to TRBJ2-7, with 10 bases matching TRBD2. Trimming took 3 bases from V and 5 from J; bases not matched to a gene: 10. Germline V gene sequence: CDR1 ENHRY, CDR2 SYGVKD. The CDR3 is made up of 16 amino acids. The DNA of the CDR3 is TGTGCCATCAGTGAAAATCAGGCTAGCGGGAGAGACGAGCAGTACTTC. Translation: CAISENQASGRDEQYF.

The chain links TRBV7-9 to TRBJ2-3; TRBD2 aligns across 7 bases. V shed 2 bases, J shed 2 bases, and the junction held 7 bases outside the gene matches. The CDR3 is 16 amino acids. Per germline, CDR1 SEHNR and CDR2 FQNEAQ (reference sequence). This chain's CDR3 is CASSLSHLADTDTQYF. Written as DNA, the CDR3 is TGTGCCAGCAGCTTAAGTCACCTAGCGGACACAGATACGCAGTATTTT. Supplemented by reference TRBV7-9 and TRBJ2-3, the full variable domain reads DTGVSQNPRHKITKRGQNVTFRCDPISEHNRLYWYRQTLGQGPEFLTYFQNEAQLEKSRLLSDRFSAERPKGSFSTLEIQRTEQGDSAMYLCASSLSHLADTDTQYFGPGTRLTVL.

CDR3 in amino acids: CASSPLEGQPQHF. DNA for the CDR3: TGTGCCAGCTCACCACTGGAGGGGCAGCCCCAGCATTTT. The chain uses TRBV18 and TRBJ1-5, with D perhaps TRBD1 (5 bases). The CDR3 length is 13 residues. Germline CDR1 and CDR2: KGHSH and LQKENI. V was clipped by 1 base and J by 7 bases, with 8 bases between them.

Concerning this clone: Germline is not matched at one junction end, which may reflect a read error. CDR3 nucleotide sequence: TGCGCCAGCAGCCCAGGACAGAGGTCCTACAAGCAGTACTTC. Residues: CASSPGQRSYKQYF. V usage is TRBV5-1 and J usage is TRBJ2-7, with D tentatively TRBD1 (6 bases). Germline lookup yields CDR1 SGHRS and CDR2 YFSETQ. There are 14 residues in the CDR3.

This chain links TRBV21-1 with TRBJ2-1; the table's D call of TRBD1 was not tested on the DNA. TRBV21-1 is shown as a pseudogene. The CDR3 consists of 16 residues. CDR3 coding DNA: TGTGCCAGCAGCCCTCGACAGGGGACTTTTCTCGTGGCGCAGTTCTTC. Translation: CASSPRQGTFLVAQFF.

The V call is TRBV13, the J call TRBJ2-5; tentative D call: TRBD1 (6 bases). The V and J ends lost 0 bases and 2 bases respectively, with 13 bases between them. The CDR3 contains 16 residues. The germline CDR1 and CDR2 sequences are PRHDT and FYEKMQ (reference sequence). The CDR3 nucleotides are TGTGCCAGCAGCTTAGGACAGGGTCAGGGACAAGAGACCCAGTACTTC. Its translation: CASSLGQGQGQETQYF.

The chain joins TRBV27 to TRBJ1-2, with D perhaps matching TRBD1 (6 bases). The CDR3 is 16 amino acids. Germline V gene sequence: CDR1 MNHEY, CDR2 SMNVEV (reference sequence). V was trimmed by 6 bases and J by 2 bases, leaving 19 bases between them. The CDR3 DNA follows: TGTGCCAGCAGACGGCGCAGGTCGACAGGCAACTATGGCTACACCTTC. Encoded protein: CASRRRRSTGNYGYTF.